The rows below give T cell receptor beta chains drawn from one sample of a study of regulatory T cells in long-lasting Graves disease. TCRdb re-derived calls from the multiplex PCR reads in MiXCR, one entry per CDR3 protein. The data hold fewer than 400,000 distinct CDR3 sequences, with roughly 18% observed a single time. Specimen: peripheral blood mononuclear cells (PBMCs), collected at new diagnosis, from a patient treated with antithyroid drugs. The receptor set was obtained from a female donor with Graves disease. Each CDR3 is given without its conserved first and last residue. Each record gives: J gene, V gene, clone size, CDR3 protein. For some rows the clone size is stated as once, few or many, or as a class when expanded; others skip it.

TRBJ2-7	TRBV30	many	AWSDLSQPLYEQY
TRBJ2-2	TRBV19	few	ASSMWTVLGTGELF
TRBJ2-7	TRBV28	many	ASSVGPSGRVYEQY
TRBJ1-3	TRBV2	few	ASSEWGPGYTIY
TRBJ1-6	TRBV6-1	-	ASSEGTGSQRSYNSPLH
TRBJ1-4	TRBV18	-	ASSARPGPTNEKLF
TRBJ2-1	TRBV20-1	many	SAAQAGANVDEQF
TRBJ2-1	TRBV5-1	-	ASISGGDGSYNEQL
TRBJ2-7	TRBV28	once	ASSIPKFYEQY
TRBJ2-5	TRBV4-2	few	ASSQVGMNRETQY
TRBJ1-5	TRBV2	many	ASSNINGSNQPQH
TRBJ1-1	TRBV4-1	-	ASSQYPGIGGLTEAF
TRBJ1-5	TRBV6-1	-	ASTQGIYQPQH
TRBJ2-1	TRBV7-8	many	ASSQRGPKQF